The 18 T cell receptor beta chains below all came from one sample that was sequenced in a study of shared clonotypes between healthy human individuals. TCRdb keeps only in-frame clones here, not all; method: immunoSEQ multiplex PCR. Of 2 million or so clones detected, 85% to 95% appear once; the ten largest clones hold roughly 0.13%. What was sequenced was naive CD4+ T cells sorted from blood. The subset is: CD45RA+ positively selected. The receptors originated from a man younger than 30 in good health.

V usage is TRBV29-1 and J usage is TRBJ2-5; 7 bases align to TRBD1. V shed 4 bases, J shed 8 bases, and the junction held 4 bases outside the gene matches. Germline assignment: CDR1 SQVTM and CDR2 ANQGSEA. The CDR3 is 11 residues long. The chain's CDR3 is CSVGQGITQYF. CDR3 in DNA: TGCAGCGTTGGACAGGGTATTACCCAGTACTTC.

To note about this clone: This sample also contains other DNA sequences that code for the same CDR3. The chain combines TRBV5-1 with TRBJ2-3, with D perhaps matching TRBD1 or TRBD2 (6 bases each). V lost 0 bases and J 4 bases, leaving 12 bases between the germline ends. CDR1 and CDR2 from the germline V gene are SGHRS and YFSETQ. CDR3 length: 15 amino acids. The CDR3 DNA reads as TGCGCCAGCAGCTTGGACGGGGGCCGGGCAGATACGCAGTATTTT. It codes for CASSLDGGRADTQYF.

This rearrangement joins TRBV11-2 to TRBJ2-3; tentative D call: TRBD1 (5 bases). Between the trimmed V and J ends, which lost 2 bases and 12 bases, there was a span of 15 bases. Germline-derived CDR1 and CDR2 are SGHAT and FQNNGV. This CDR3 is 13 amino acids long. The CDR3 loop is CASSLLAGHPQYF. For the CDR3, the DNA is TGTGCCAGCAGCTTATTAGCCGGACACCCCCAGTATTTT.

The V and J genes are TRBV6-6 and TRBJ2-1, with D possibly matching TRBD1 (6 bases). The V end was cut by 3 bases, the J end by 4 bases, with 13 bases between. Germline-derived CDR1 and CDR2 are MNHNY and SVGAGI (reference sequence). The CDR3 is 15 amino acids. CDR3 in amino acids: CASSYRDNPYNEQFF. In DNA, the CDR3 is TGTGCCAGCAGTTATCGGGACAACCCTTACAATGAGCAGTTCTTC.

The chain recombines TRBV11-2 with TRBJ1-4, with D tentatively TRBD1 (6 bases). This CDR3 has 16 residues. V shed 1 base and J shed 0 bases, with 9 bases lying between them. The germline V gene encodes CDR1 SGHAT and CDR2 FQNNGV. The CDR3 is CASSLAGAPTNEKLFF. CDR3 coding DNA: TGTGCCAGCAGCTTAGCAGGGGCCCCAACTAATGAAAAACTGTTTTTT.

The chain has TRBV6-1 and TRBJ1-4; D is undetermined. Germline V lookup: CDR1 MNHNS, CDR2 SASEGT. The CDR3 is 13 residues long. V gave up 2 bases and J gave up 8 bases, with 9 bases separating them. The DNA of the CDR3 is TGTGCCAGCAGTGAAATCGTTGAAGAAAAACTGTTTTTT. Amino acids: CASSEIVEEKLFF.

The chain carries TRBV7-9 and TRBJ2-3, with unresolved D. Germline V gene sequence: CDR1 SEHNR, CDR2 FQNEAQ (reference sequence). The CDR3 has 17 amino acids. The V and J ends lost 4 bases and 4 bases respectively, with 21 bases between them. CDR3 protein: CASSSENPALWADTQYF. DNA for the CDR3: TGTGCCAGCAGCTCAGAGAATCCGGCACTTTGGGCAGATACGCAGTATTTT.

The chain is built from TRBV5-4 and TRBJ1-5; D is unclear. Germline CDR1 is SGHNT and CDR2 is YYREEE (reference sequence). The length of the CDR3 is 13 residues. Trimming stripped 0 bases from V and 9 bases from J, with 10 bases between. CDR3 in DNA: TGTGCCAGCAGCTTGGGTGATGGTTGGCCCCAGCATTTT. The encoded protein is CASSLGDGWPQHF.

For the CDR3, the DNA is TGTGCCAGCAGTTTGGCCTCTAAAGGGGCAGAGACCCAGTACTTC. This sequence encodes CASSLASKGAETQYF. V gene TRBV28 combines with J gene TRBJ2-5; possibly TRBD1 for D (5 bases). Per the germline V gene, CDR1 is MDHEN and CDR2 is SYDVKM. Trimming left V 3 bases short and J 4 bases short, with 15 bases between. This CDR3 has 15 residues.

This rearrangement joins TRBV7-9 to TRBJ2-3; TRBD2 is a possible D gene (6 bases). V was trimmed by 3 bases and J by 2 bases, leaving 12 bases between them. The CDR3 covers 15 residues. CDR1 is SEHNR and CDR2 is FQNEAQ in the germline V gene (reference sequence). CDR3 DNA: TGTGCCAGCAGCTTGTTGTCTAGCGTCACAGATACGCAGTATTTT. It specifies CASSLLSSVTDTQYF.

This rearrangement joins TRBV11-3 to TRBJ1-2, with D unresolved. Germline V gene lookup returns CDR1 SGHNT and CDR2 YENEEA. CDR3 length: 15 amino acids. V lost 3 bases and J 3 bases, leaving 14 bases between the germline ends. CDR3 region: CASSFQEDGDYGYTF. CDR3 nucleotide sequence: TGTGCCAGCAGCTTTCAAGAAGACGGCGACTATGGCTACACCTTC. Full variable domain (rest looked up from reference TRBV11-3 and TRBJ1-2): EAGVVQSPRYKIIEKKQPVAFWCNPISGHNTLYWYLQNLGQGPELLIRYENEEAVDDSQLPKDRFSAERLKGVDSTLKIQPAELGDSAVYLCASSFQEDGDYGYTFGSGTRLTVV.

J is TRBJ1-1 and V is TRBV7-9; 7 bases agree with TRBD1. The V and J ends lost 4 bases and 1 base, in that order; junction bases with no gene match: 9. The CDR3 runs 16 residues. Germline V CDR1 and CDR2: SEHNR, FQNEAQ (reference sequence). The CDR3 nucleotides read TGTGCCAGCAGCTCCCAGGGGGTGCGGAGGAACACTGAAGCTTTCTTT. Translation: CASSSQGVRRNTEAFF.

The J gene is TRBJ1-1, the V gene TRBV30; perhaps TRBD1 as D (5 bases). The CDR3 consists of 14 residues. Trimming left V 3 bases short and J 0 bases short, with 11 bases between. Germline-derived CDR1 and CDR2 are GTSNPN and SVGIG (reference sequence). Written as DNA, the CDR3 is TGTGCCTGGAGGGCCGACAGACTGAACACTGAAGCTTTCTTT. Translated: CAWRADRLNTEAFF.

In nucleotides, the CDR3 is TGTGCCAGCAGCTTTGTCCCGGGTCCCTACGAGCAGTACTTC. It encodes CASSFVPGPYEQYF. The chain combines TRBV7-2 with TRBJ2-7; D not resolved. This CDR3 is 14 amino acids long. Germline CDR1 is SGHTA and CDR2 is FQGNSA. V was cut by 3 bases and J by 2 bases, with 11 bases left in between.

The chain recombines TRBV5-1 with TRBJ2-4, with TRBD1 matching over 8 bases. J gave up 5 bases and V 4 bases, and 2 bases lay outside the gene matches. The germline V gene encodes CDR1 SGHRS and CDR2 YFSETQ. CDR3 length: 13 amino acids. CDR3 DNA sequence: TGCGCCAGCAGCCAACAGGGGGAAAACATTCAGTACTTC. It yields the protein CASSQQGENIQYF.

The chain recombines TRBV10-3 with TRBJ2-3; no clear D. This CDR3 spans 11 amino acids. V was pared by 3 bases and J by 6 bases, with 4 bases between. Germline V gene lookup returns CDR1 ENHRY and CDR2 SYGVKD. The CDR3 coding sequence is TGTGCCATCAGTGACTACGATACGCAGTATTTT. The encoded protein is CAISDYDTQYF.

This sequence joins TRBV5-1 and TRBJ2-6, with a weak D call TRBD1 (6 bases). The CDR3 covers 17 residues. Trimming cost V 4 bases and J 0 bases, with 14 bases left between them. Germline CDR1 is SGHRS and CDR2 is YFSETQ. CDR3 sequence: CASSLRTVTSGANVLTF. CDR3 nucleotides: TGCGCCAGCAGCCTCCGGACAGTTACCTCTGGGGCCAACGTCCTGACTTTC.

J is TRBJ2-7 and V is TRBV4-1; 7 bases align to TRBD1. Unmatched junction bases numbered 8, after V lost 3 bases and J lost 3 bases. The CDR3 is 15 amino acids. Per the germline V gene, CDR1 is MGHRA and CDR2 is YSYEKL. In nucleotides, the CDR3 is TGCGCCAGCAGCCAGGGGAGACAGGGTAGCTACGAGCAGTACTTC. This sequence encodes CASSQGRQGSYEQYF.